The 25 T cell receptor beta chains listed next were all sequenced from one sample in a study of blood T cells in healthy people across ages. For the second PCR, which ran for roughly 7 to 11 cycles, a sample-barcoded 5' primer and a J-beta primer mix were used. TCRdb re-called the 5' RACE reads through MiXCR, storing one row per CDR3 protein. The profile shows some 760,000 distinct CDR3 sequences, 20% to 25% of them singletons. The same data also went into a second study, on T cells of mothers and their children.

What was sequenced was blood. These receptors originate from a boy younger than 18 in good health.

This sequence joins TRBV4-2 and TRBJ2-7; 9 bases agree with TRBD2. The trim removed 1 base at V and 3 bases at J, leaving 4 bases unmatched. CDR3 length equals 15 residues. Germline V gives CDR1 LGHNA, CDR2 YNFKEQ. In DNA, the CDR3 is TGTGCCAGCAGCCAAGTAACTAGCGGGTACTACGAGCAGTACTTC. This codes for CASSQVTSGYYEQYF.

This clonotype appeared a few times. The chain uses TRBV25-1 and TRBJ2-7; no definite D call. This CDR3 is built from 13 residues. Germline CDR1 MGHDK, CDR2 SYGVNS. V dropped 3 bases and J dropped 3 bases, with 9 bases sitting between them. The CDR3 DNA follows: TGTGCCAGCAGTGATATGTGGGACTACGAGCAGTACTTC. Translated: CASSDMWDYEQYF.

This clonotype was found a few times. V gene TRBV3-1 combines with J gene TRBJ2-7, with D possibly matching TRBD1 (5 bases). The CDR3 sequence is 14 residues long. The germline CDR1 and CDR2 sequences are LGHDT and YNNKEL (reference sequence). V gave up 0 bases and J gave up 3 bases, with 9 bases separating them. This CDR3 is CASSQDRQSYEQYF. CDR3 bases: TGTGCCAGCAGCCAAGATCGACAGAGCTACGAGCAGTACTTC.

This clonotype was detected a few times. V usage is TRBV24-1 and J usage is TRBJ1-4, with a possible D match to TRBD1 (5 bases). With 3 bases removed from V and 8 bases from J, the gap between germline ends came to 12 bases. The CDR3 is made up of 14 amino acids. CDR1 and CDR2 from the germline V gene are KGHDR and SFDVKD. This CDR3 is CATSDGQGGEKLFF. CDR3 nucleotide sequence: TGTGCCACCAGTGATGGGCAGGGTGGCGAAAAACTGTTTTTT.

This clonotype was counted at least ten times. The genes are TRBV29-1 and TRBJ2-7, with D unclear. Germline V CDR1 and CDR2: SQVTM, ANQGSEA. The V end lost 6 bases, the J end lost 3 bases, and 9 bases lay between the germline ends. CDR3 length equals 11 residues. In DNA form, the CDR3 reads TGCAGCGTCTTTCTTGACTACGAGCAGTACTTC. As protein: CSVFLDYEQYF.

This chain uses TRBV7-8 with TRBJ2-6; D might be TRBD1 (6 bases). V gave up 5 bases and J gave up 0 bases, with 14 bases separating them. Per germline, CDR1 SGHVS and CDR2 FQNEAQ. The CDR3 length is 17 residues. The CDR3 DNA is TGTGCCAGCAGCGCTGCAGACAGGAGCTCTGGGGCCAACGTCCTGACTTTC. The encoded protein is CASSAADRSSGANVLTF.

A few counts support this clonotype. The chain combines TRBV12-3 or TRBV12-4 with TRBJ2-5; possible D gene TRBD2, 5 bases. Between the trimmed V and J ends, which lost 4 bases and 4 bases, there was a span of 13 bases. The CDR3 extends over 14 amino acids. The CDR3 loop reads CASSSDSQLETQYF. In nucleotides, the CDR3 is TGTGCCAGCAGTTCGGACTCACAACTAGAGACCCAGTACTTC.

The chain carries TRBV7-2 and TRBJ2-7; D not resolved. Deletions cut 5 bases from V and 1 base from J, with 12 bases between. Germline assignment: CDR1 SGHTA and CDR2 FQGNSA. CDR3 length: 14 amino acids. The CDR3 DNA follows: TGTGCCAGCAGCCCCCGGCGGCTTTCCTACGAGCAGTACTTC. Protein sequence: CASSPRRLSYEQYF. The variable domain in full, with the rest retrieved from reference TRBV7-2 and TRBJ2-7, is GAGVSQSPSNKVTEKGKDVELRCDPISGHTALYWYRQSLGQGLEFLIYFQGNSAPDKSGLPSDRFSAERTGGSVSTLTIQRTQQEDSAVYLCASSPRRLSYEQYFGPGTRLTVT.

This sequence joins TRBV24-1 and TRBJ2-2; the D gene is possibly TRBD1 (6 bases). The V end was cut by 7 bases, the J end by 0 bases, with 8 bases between. The CDR3 covers 14 residues. CDR1 is KGHDR and CDR2 is SFDVKD in the germline V gene. The CDR3 here is CATRTGANTGELFF. DNA of the CDR3: TGTGCCACCAGGACAGGAGCGAACACCGGGGAGCTGTTTTTT.

The V gene is TRBV14, the J gene TRBJ2-1; 8 bases align to TRBD2. The CDR3 sequence is 15 residues long. The V segment lost 3 bases and the J segment 2 bases; nucleotides outside the gene matches: 3. In germline, CDR1 is SGHDN, CDR2 FVKESK. The CDR3 nucleotides read TGTGCCAGCAGCCATGCGGGGGGTCCCTACAATGAGCAGTTCTTC. This encodes CASSHAGGPYNEQFF.

In its sample, this clonotype was seen a few times. The genes are TRBV4-3 and TRBJ2-7, with 7 bases identical to TRBD1. The CDR3 extends over 13 amino acids. Germline trimming cut 5 bases from V and 6 bases from J; bases unmatched to any gene: 7. The V gene's germline CDR1 is LGHNA and CDR2 YSLEER. CDR3 amino acids: CASSYRGMGEQYF. The CDR3 DNA reads as TGCGCCAGCAGCTACAGGGGAATGGGCGAGCAGTACTTC.

This clonotype was detected only a few times. V gene TRBV5-6 combines with J gene TRBJ1-6; TRBD1 matches 7 bases. The CDR3 spans 15 residues. Germline V gives CDR1 SGHDT, CDR2 YYEEEE. V gave up 4 bases and J gave up 9 bases; unmatched junction bases: 10. In DNA, the CDR3 is TGTGCCAGCAGCCCCGGACAGGATCGGATTTCACCCCTCCACTTT. Its translation: CASSPGQDRISPLHF.

This clonotype was seen a handful of times. This chain links TRBV5-1 with TRBJ1-4; D ambiguous. Germline V gene lookup returns CDR1 SGHRS and CDR2 YFSETQ. V shed 5 bases and J shed 8 bases, with 16 bases lying between them. The CDR3 length is 14 residues. In DNA form, the CDR3 reads TGCGCCAGCAGAATGGGTGTGGCGAGGGAAAAACTGTTTTTT. As protein: CASRMGVAREKLFF.

V usage is TRBV18 and J usage is TRBJ2-7, with D possibly being TRBD2 (5 bases). The CDR3 sequence is 15 residues long. From germline, CDR1 is KGHSH and CDR2 LQKENI. Trimming left V 2 bases short and J 4 bases short, with 15 bases between. The CDR3 DNA reads as TGTGCCAGCTCACCAAGGACCCACCGAGGGTACGAGCAGTACTTC. Translated: CASSPRTHRGYEQYF. The full variable domain, rest sourced from reference TRBV18 and TRBJ2-7, is NAGVMQNPRHLVRRRGQEARLRCSPMKGHSHVYWYRQLPEEGLKFMVYLQKENIIDESGMPKERFSAEFPKEGPSILRIQQVVRGDSAAYFCASSPRTHRGYEQYFGPGTRLTVT.

This clonotype occurred a few times. This chain uses TRBV5-1 with TRBJ2-5; D perhaps matches TRBD1 (5 bases). The J call could be wrong; TRBJ2-7 is a better fit for the DNA end. The CDR3 has 14 amino acids. The germline CDR1 and CDR2 sequences are SGHRS and YFSETQ. DNA of the CDR3: TGCGCCAGCAGCTTGGAAAAGGGGACCTACGAGCAGTACTTC. Protein: CASSLEKGTYEQYF.

The chain recombines TRBV21-1 with TRBJ2-3. TRBV21-1 is tagged as a pseudogene. CDR3 size: 15 residues. The CDR3 region is CASSKVTGSTDTQYF. CDR3 nucleotide sequence: TGTGCCAGCAGCAAAGTTACGGGGTCCACAGATACGCAGTATTTT.

This clonotype has just a few counts. The J gene is TRBJ2-4, the V gene TRBV11-2; D perhaps matches TRBD2 (6 bases). Germline V gene data show CDR1 as SGHAT and CDR2 as FQNNGV. The CDR3 is 15 amino acids. Trimming stripped 2 bases from V and 8 bases from J, with 16 bases between. CDR3 residues: CASSLIAGIGDIQYF. The CDR3 bases are TGTGCCAGCAGCTTAATTGCGGGAATCGGAGACATTCAGTACTTC.

V and J are TRBV24-1 and TRBJ2-1, with D perhaps given as TRBD1 or TRBD2 (5 bases each). Germline V gene lookup returns CDR1 KGHDR and CDR2 SFDVKD. The CDR3 sequence is 16 residues long. Trimming took 10 bases from V and 5 from J, leaving 23 bases between them. In DNA form, the CDR3 reads TGTGCCACTACCCCTGGTGGGGGAACGGGTGACAATGAGCAGTTCTTC. Translated, it gives CATTPGGGTGDNEQFF.

V is TRBV7-9 and J is TRBJ2-2; 7 positions agree with TRBD1. The CDR3 loop spans 15 amino acids. CDR1 and CDR2 (germline): SEHNR, FQNEAQ (reference sequence). The J segment lost 8 bases and the V segment lost 4 bases, leaving 10 bases of the junction unmatched. The CDR3: CASSSAGTDEGELFF. The DNA of the CDR3 is TGTGCCAGCAGCTCGGCCGGGACAGATGAAGGGGAGCTGTTTTTT. Using reference TRBV7-9 and TRBJ2-2 for the parts outside the CDR3, the full variable domain is DTGVSQNPRHKITKRGQNVTFRCDPISEHNRLYWYRQTLGQGPEFLTYFQNEAQLEKSRLLSDRFSAERPKGSFSTLEIQRTEQGDSAMYLCASSSAGTDEGELFFGEGSRLTVL.

Remarks on this clonotype: Compared with germline, one end of the junction differs, possibly owing to a read error. This chain links TRBV3-1 with TRBJ1-4; D is undetermined. The CDR3 has 13 amino acids. Germline CDR1 LGHDT, CDR2 YNNKEL (reference sequence). In DNA form, the CDR3 reads TGTGCCAACAGCCAAGAGGACCGAAAAGGGCTGTTTTTT. It yields the protein CANSQEDRKGLFF.

This clonotype occurred a few times. The rearrangement links TRBV6-2 or TRBV6-3 to TRBJ2-1; 10 bases match TRBD2. The junction had 5 bases not matched to a gene; V was cut back by 4 bases and J by 5 bases. The germline CDR1 and CDR2 sequences are MNHEY and SVGEGT. CDR3 length: 15 residues. CDR3 amino acids: CASSSLAGGHNEQFF. The CDR3, as DNA: TGTGCCAGCAGTTCCTTAGCGGGAGGCCACAATGAGCAGTTCTTC.

This clonotype was observed a few times. The chain recombines TRBV20-1 with TRBJ2-3, with a possible D match to TRBD2 (6 bases). The V end lost 7 bases, the J end lost 0 bases, and 17 bases lay between the germline ends. Germline CDR1 DFQATT, CDR2 SNEGSKA (reference sequence). This CDR3 is built from 15 residues. The CDR3 reads CSVPFTSSSTDTQYF. In DNA, the CDR3 is TGCAGTGTTCCATTTACTAGCAGTAGCACAGATACGCAGTATTTT.

A single count supports this clonotype. This chain links TRBV5-1 with TRBJ1-2; 8 bases match TRBD1. The CDR3 has 15 amino acids. With 5 bases clipped from V and 8 bases from J, the junction kept 14 bases outside the gene matches. Per germline, CDR1 SGHRS and CDR2 YFSETQ. The CDR3 protein is CASSFTGQGRSGYTF. The CDR3 DNA sequence: TGCGCCAGCAGTTTTACCGGACAGGGTAGAAGCGGCTACACCTTC. Complete variable domain (other parts from reference TRBV5-1 and TRBJ1-2): KAGVTQTPRYLIKTRGQQVTLSCSPISGHRSVSWYQQTPGQGLQFLFEYFSETQRNKGNFPGRFSGRQFSNSRSEMNVSTLELGDSALYLCASSFTGQGRSGYTFGSGTRLTVV.

The V call is TRBV20-1, the J call TRBJ1-4; TRBD1 aligns across 7 bases. Germline V gene lookup returns CDR1 DFQATT and CDR2 SNEGSKA (reference sequence). V dropped 5 bases and J dropped 5; count of bases not matched to a gene: 8. The CDR3 runs to 14 residues. The DNA of the CDR3 is TGCAGTGCTGATATCGGGACAGTCAATGAAAAACTGTTTTTT. Translated: CSADIGTVNEKLFF.

The chain has TRBV5-1 and TRBJ2-1; D gene ambiguous. The CDR3 is 14 residues long. The germline gives CDR1 SGHRS, CDR2 YFSETQ. V lost 2 bases, J lost 5 bases, and 11 bases lay in between. The CDR3 reads CASSFDLWDNEQFF. CDR3 sequence (DNA): TGCGCCAGCAGCTTTGACCTATGGGACAATGAGCAGTTCTTC.